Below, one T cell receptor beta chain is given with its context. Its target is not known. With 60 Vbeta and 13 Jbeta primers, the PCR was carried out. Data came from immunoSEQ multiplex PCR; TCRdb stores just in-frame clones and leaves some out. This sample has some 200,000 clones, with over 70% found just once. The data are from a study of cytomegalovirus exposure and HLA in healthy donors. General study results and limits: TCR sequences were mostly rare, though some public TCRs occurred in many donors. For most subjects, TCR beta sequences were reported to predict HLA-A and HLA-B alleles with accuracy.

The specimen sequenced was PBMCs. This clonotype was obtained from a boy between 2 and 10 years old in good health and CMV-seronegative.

The CDR3 here is CASSYGREAYEQYF. As DNA, the CDR3 is TGTGCCAGCAGTTACGGTCGGGAGGCGTACGAGCAGTACTTC. This chain connects TRBV6-5 to TRBJ2-7; 7 bases align to TRBD2. The CDR3 is made up of 14 amino acids. Germline V gene sequence: CDR1 MNHEY, CDR2 SVGAGI. J lost 4 bases, V lost 2 bases, and 5 bases had no gene match.